The TCR beta chain under discussion was sequenced for a study of T cell repertoires in cytomegalovirus infection. Study overall: It was the public TCR beta signatures that indicated both CMV infection and matching HLA type.

TCRdb fed the reads into MiXCR, producing one record per CDR3 protein. The sample lists about 830,000 distinct CDR3 sequences, approximately 29% seen once, with approximately 13% in the top ten. This clonotype occurred a few times. What it recognizes is unknown. General study findings and limits: Identification of carriers of CMV plus the relevant HLA was achieved through cumulative public TCR beta family frequency. HLA-C-restricted, CMV-specific TCR beta clonotypes were dominant ex vivo.

Sequences were derived from cultured CD8+ T cells from PBMCs, sampled from culture after CMV antigen stimulation. The TCR sequence derives from a human donor in good health (CMV status not recorded). Some clones in this sample may be carry-over from other donors' samples.

The CDR3 protein is CASSQGQGWTEAFF. The DNA of the CDR3 is TGCGCCAGCAGCCAAGGACAGGGATGGACTGAAGCTTTCTTT. This rearrangement joins TRBV4-3 to TRBJ1-1; 7 bases fit TRBD1. In germline, CDR1 is LGHNA, CDR2 YSLEER. CDR3 length equals 14 residues. J lost 5 bases, V lost 1 base, and 4 bases had no gene match.